What follows are 9 T cell receptor beta chains derived from one specimen sequenced in a study of blood T cell repertoires in COVID-19. Generated by immunoSEQ multiplex PCR, the TCRdb table keeps only in-frame clones and is missing some. The sample contains about 270,000 clones, 81% of which appear only once. The sequenced sample consisted of peripheral blood. These receptors were obtained from a woman in her fifties or sixties with active or convalescent COVID-19.

The V and J genes are TRBV10-3 and TRBJ2-5; 8 bases align to TRBD2. Trimming cost V 5 bases and J 3 bases; bases outside gene matches: 14. The CDR3 loop spans 17 amino acids. In germline, CDR1 is ENHRY, CDR2 SYGVKD. In nucleotides, the CDR3 is TGTGCCATCAGTCGATTAGCGGGAAGGGTCTTTGAAGAGACCCAGTACTTC. It yields the protein CAISRLAGRVFEETQYF.

A few counts support this clone. The chain carries TRBV28 and TRBJ1-3, with 7 bases lining up with TRBD1. Germline lookup yields CDR1 MDHEN and CDR2 SYDVKM. The CDR3 has 15 residues. V lost 6 bases to trimming and J lost 4 bases; unmatched junction nucleotides: 9. The CDR3 sequence is CASSREDRSGNTIYF. CDR3 DNA: TGTGCCAGCAGCCGAGAGGACAGGTCGGGAAACACCATATATTTT.

The CDR3 protein is CAISPDRVGTQPQHF. The CDR3 coding sequence is TGTGCCATCAGTCCCGACAGGGTGGGTACTCAGCCCCAGCATTTT. The gene calls are TRBV10-3 and TRBJ1-5; 7 bases align to TRBD1. V was pared by 5 bases and J by 6 bases, with 10 bases of the junction left unmatched. Germline loops: CDR1 ENHRY, CDR2 SYGVKD. The CDR3 sequence is 15 residues long.

This chain joins TRBV2 and TRBJ2-7, with D possibly matching TRBD2 (6 bases). The germline V gene encodes CDR1 SNHLY and CDR2 FYNNEI. The V end lost 6 bases, the J end lost 1 base, and 13 bases lay between the germline ends. This CDR3 is built from 14 residues. As DNA, the CDR3 is TGTGCCAGCAGCGGGACTGTTCATTCCTACGAGCAGTACTTC. Its translation: CASSGTVHSYEQYF.

V and J are TRBV27 and TRBJ1-3, with TRBD1 identical over 9 bases. CDR1 and CDR2 (germline): MNHEY, SMNVEV (reference sequence). This CDR3 has 13 residues. This CDR3 reads CAQGARPGNTIYF. The CDR3 nucleotides read TGTGCACAGGGGGCGCGACCTGGAAACACCATATATTTT.

This clone has just one count. This sequence joins TRBV7-2 and TRBJ2-5, with TRBD2 matching over 9 bases. The CDR3 consists of 16 residues. Germline loops: CDR1 SGHTA, CDR2 FQGNSA. V shed 1 base, J shed 6 bases, and the junction held 9 bases outside the gene matches. The chain's CDR3 is CASSLDWRGGRQTQYF. In DNA, the CDR3 is TGTGCCAGCAGCTTAGATTGGCGGGGGGGCCGGCAGACCCAGTACTTC.

The V gene is TRBV19, the J gene TRBJ2-7, with 9 bases fitting TRBD1. The trim removed 5 bases at V and 1 base at J, leaving 9 bases unmatched. CDR1 and CDR2 (germline): LNHDA, SQIVND (reference sequence). This CDR3 has 16 amino acids. The CDR3 spells CASSSRGQGSSYEQYF. Written as DNA, the CDR3 is TGTGCCAGTAGTTCTAGAGGACAGGGGAGTTCCTACGAGCAGTACTTC.

This clone came up a few times. V usage is TRBV24-1 and J usage is TRBJ1-1, with D possibly being TRBD1 (6 bases). V lost 7 bases to trimming and J lost 5 bases, with 13 bases between them. CDR1 is KGHDR and CDR2 is SFDVKD in the germline V gene. The CDR3 is made up of 13 amino acids. The CDR3 sequence is CATRAGRGTEAFF. Here the CDR3 DNA reads TGTGCCACCAGAGCGGGGAGGGGGACTGAAGCTTTCTTT.

A single count supports this clone. This chain joins TRBV7-9 and TRBJ1-4; TRBD1 is a possible D gene (5 bases). V was shortened by 5 bases and J by 0 bases, with 16 bases between the two germline ends. This CDR3 contains 17 residues. Germline lookup yields CDR1 SEHNR and CDR2 FQNEAQ (reference sequence). The CDR3 sequence is CASSSFREGSTNEKLFF. In nucleotides, the CDR3 is TGTGCCAGCAGCAGCTTTCGGGAGGGGTCAACTAATGAAAAACTGTTTTTT.